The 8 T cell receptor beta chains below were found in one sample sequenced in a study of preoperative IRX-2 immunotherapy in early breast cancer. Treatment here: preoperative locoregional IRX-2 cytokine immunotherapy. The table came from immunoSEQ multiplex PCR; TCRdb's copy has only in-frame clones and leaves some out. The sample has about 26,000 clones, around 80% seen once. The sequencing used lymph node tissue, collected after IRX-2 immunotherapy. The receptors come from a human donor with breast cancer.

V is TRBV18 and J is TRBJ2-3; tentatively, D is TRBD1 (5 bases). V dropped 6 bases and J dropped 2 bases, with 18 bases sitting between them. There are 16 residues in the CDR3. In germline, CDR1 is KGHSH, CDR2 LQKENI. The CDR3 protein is CASSQMGRSATDTQYF. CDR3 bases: TGTGCCAGCTCCCAGATGGGGCGTTCAGCCACAGATACGCAGTATTTT.

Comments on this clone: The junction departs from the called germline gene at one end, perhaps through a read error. DNA for the CDR3: TGTGCCACTAGTAGAGGACTAGCGGGAGATGAGCAGTACTTC. As protein: CATSRGLAGDEQYF. This chain links TRBV19 with TRBJ2-7; 13 bases agree with TRBD2. Germline lookup yields CDR1 LNHDA and CDR2 SQIVND (reference sequence). This CDR3 is 14 amino acids long.

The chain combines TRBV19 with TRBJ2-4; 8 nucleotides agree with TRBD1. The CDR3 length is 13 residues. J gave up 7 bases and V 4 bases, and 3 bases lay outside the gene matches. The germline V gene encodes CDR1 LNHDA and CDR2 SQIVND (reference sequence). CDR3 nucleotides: TGTGCCAGTAGTACCCGGACAGGGAACATTCAGTACTTC. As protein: CASSTRTGNIQYF.

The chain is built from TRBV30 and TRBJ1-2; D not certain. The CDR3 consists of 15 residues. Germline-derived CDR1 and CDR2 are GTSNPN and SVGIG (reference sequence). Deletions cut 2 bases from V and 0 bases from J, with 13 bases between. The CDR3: CAWSNGQSPNYGYTF. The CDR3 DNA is TGTGCCTGGAGTAACGGGCAGAGCCCTAACTATGGCTACACCTTC.

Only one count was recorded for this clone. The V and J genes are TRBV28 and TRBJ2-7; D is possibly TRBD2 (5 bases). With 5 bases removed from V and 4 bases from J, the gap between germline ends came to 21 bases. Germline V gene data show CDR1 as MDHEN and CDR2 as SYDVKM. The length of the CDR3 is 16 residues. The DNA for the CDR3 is TGTGCCAGCAGTAGCCCCCCGAGGGAAACTGGTTACGAGCAGTACTTC. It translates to CASSSPPRETGYEQYF.

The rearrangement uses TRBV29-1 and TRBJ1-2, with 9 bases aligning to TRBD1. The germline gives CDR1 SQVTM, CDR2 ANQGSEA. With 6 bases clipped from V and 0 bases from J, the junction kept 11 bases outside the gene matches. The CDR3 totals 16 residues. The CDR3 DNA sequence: TGCAGCGTAGCGGACAGGGGACTACAAGCTAACTATGGCTACACCTTC. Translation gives CSVADRGLQANYGYTF.

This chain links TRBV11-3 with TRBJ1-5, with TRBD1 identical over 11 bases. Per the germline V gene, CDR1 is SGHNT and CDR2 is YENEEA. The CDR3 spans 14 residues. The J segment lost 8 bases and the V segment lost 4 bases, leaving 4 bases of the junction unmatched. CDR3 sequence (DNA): TGTGCCAGCAGCTGGACAGGGGGCTGGGAGCCCCAGCATTTT. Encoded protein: CASSWTGGWEPQHF.

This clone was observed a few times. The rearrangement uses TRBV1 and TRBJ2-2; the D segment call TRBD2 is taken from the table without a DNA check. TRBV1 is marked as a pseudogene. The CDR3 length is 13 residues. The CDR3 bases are TGCGCCAGCAGCCAATTAATTACCGGGGAGCTGTTTTTT. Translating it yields CASSQLITGELFF.